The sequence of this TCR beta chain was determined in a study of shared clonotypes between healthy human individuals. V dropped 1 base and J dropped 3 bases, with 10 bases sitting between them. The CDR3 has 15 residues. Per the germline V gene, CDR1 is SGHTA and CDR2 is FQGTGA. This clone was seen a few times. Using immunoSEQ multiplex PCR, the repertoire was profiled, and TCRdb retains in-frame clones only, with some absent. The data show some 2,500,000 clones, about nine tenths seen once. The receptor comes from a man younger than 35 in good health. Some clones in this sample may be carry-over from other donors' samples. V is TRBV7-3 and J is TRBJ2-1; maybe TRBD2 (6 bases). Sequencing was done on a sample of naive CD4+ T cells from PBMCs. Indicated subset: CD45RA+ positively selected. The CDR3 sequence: CASSLKGAGYNEQFF. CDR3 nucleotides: TGTGCCAGCAGCTTAAAGGGAGCGGGCTACAATGAGCAGTTCTTC.